The 32 T cell receptor beta chains below come from one sample, sequenced in a study of T-cell reconstitution after alpha-beta-depleted transplantation in children. As it was prepared, the TCRbeta library received unique molecular identifiers. MiXCR was run by TCRdb on the PCR reads, yielding one entry per CDR3 protein. The repertoire includes about 110,000 distinct CDR3 sequences, approximately 6% of them detected once, and approximately 25% sits in the top ten. Specimen: PBMCs, mostly from graft donor cells, collected 360 days after TCRalphabeta/CD19-depleted stem cell transplant. The receptors shown here come from a male patient aged 2-15 years who had a stem cell transplant for acute lymphoblastic leukemia, so the T cells may come from the graft donor.

J is TRBJ2-5 and V is TRBV11-3; 7 positions agree with TRBD2. This CDR3 is 15 amino acids long. In germline, CDR1 is SGHNT, CDR2 YENEEA. The ends lost 1 base at V and 1 base at J; junction bases unmatched: 3. This chain's CDR3 is CASSLGLALQETQYF. DNA of the CDR3: TGTGCCAGCAGCTTAGGACTAGCCCTCCAAGAGACCCAGTACTTC.

The sample holds a few counts of this clonotype. This chain links TRBV12-3 or TRBV12-4 with TRBJ2-6, with 8 bases matching TRBD2. The length of the CDR3 is 14 residues. V was pared by 4 bases and J by 4 bases, with 0 bases of the junction left unmatched. CDR3 nucleotides: TGTGCCAGCAGTTCGGGGGGGGGGGCCAACGTCCTGACTTTC. This sequence encodes CASSSGGGANVLTF.

This clonotype occurred a few times. The chain couples TRBV6-6 to TRBJ2-7; possible D gene TRBD2, 6 bases. In germline, CDR1 is MNHNY, CDR2 SVGAGI (reference sequence). The CDR3 is 13 residues long. Trimming removed 7 bases at V and 4 bases at J, with 14 bases between. The CDR3 nucleotides read TGTGCCAGCACACAGCCTCGGGGGTACGAGCAGTACTTC. It is translated as CASTQPRGYEQYF.

There are a few counts of this clonotype. CDR3 in DNA: TGTGCCAGCAGCTTAAGGACAGGGGGCACCTATAATTCACCCCTCCACTTT. Its protein is CASSLRTGGTYNSPLHF. The chain combines TRBV7-9 with TRBJ1-6; 11 positions match TRBD1. Trimming at V came to 2 bases and at J to 2 bases, leaving 2 bases not matched to a gene. The length of the CDR3 is 17 residues. Germline lookup yields CDR1 SEHNR and CDR2 FQNEAQ (reference sequence).

The rearrangement links TRBV25-1 to TRBJ2-7; 7 nucleotides align to TRBD1. V gave up 5 bases and J gave up 5 bases; unmatched junction bases: 9. In germline, CDR1 is MGHDK, CDR2 SYGVNS. The CDR3 covers 14 residues. The CDR3 spells CASSFDRVGHEQYF. DNA for the CDR3: TGTGCCAGCAGTTTCGACAGGGTGGGCCACGAGCAGTACTTC.

This clonotype was counted between two and nine times. The V and J genes are TRBV3-1 and TRBJ2-7; the D is unclear. V was trimmed by 1 base and J by 3 bases, leaving 13 bases between them. This CDR3 has 15 amino acids. Germline V CDR1 and CDR2: LGHDT, YNNKEL (reference sequence). The CDR3 DNA is TGTGCCAGCAGCCAAGGGCCGAGTTTCGACTACGAGCAGTACTTC. Residues: CASSQGPSFDYEQYF.

In its sample, this clonotype was seen many times. The chain has TRBV5-1 and TRBJ2-3, with 7 bases aligning to TRBD1. The CDR3 spans 14 residues. From germline, CDR1 is SGHRS and CDR2 YFSETQ. V trimming: 4 bases; J trimming: 4 bases; junction bases outside the gene matches: 6. The CDR3 here is CASSPQTGSDTQYF. CDR3 bases: TGCGCCAGCAGCCCACAGACAGGGTCAGATACGCAGTATTTT.

The chain couples TRBV12-3 or TRBV12-4 to TRBJ1-2, with D uncertain. The CDR3 runs 12 residues. Between the trimmed V and J ends, which lost 7 bases and 3 bases, there was a span of 9 bases. The CDR3 protein is CASTFGDYGYTF. CDR3 in DNA: TGTGCCAGCACCTTCGGCGACTATGGCTACACCTTC.

Ten or more counts support this clonotype. J is TRBJ2-1 and V is TRBV15; D is perhaps TRBD1 or TRBD2 (5 bases each). Trimming left V 0 bases short and J 0 bases short, with 12 bases between. This CDR3 has 17 amino acids. CDR1 and CDR2 from the germline V gene are LNHNV and YYDKDF (reference sequence). CDR3 sequence: CATSRDQEGSSYNEQFF. As DNA, the CDR3 is TGTGCCACCAGCAGAGATCAAGAGGGGAGCTCCTACAATGAGCAGTTCTTC. The full variable domain, in which reference TRBV15 and TRBJ2-1 provide the parts outside the CDR3, is DAMVIQNPRYQVTQFGKPVTLSCSQTLNHNVMYWYQQKSSQAPKLLFHYYDKDFNNEADTPDNFQSRRPNTSFCFLDIRSPGLGDTAMYLCATSRDQEGSSYNEQFFGPGTRLTVL.

This clonotype was counted ten times or more. The chain couples TRBV30 to TRBJ1-1; no definite D call. With 1 base removed from V and 0 bases from J, the gap between germline ends came to 6 bases. CDR3 length: 13 amino acids. Germline assignment: CDR1 GTSNPN and CDR2 SVGIG (reference sequence). The CDR3 bases are TGTGCCTGGAGTGGAGGGATGAACACTGAAGCTTTCTTT. Encoded protein: CAWSGGMNTEAFF.

This clonotype has ten or more counts. The chain has TRBV29-1 and TRBJ2-3; D is undetermined. V lost 2 bases and J 10 bases, leaving 7 bases between the germline ends. Germline V gives CDR1 SQVTM, CDR2 ANQGSEA. The CDR3 runs 10 residues. CDR3 DNA sequence: TGCAGCGTTGAACGCTCCGCGCAGTATTTT. Translating gives CSVERSAQYF.

This clonotype was seen at least ten times. The chain uses TRBV6-2 or TRBV6-3 and TRBJ1-5, with TRBD1 matching over 7 bases. Trimming cost V 4 bases and J 4 bases; bases outside gene matches: 4. The CDR3 has 14 residues. CDR1 MNHEY and CDR2 SVGEGT come from the germline V gene. The CDR3 is CASSWRDRNQPQHF. CDR3 nucleotides: TGTGCCAGCAGTTGGCGGGACAGAAATCAGCCCCAGCATTTT.

The chain is built from TRBV9 and TRBJ2-3; D is unclear. V lost 0 bases and J lost 2, with 7 bases in between. The CDR3 is 14 residues long. Germline V gene data show CDR1 as SGDLS and CDR2 as YYNGEE. The CDR3, as DNA: TGTGCCAGCAGCGTAGGGGCGGTCACAGATACGCAGTATTTT. Protein: CASSVGAVTDTQYF. The full variable domain, completed using reference TRBV9 and TRBJ2-3, is DSGVTQTPKHLITATGQRVTLRCSPRSGDLSVYWYQQSLDQGLQFLIQYYNGEERAKGNILERFSAQQFPDLHSELNLSSLELGDSALYFCASSVGAVTDTQYFGPGTRLTVL.

The CDR3 loop reads CASSQGPSSYNEQFF. CDR3 coding DNA: TGCGCCAGCAGCCAAGGTCCAAGCTCCTACAATGAGCAGTTCTTC. The rearrangement links TRBV4-3 to TRBJ2-1; no definite D call. There are 15 residues in the CDR3. V was clipped by 1 base and J by 0 bases, with 7 bases between them. Germline CDR1 reads LGHNA; CDR2 reads YSLEER.

This clonotype was counted a few times. J is TRBJ1-2 and V is TRBV7-9; 7 nucleotides match TRBD1. The germline V gene encodes CDR1 SEHNR and CDR2 FQNEAQ (reference sequence). The CDR3 totals 15 residues. The ends lost 5 bases at V and 4 bases at J; junction bases unmatched: 10. Written as DNA, the CDR3 is TGTGCCAGCAGCGCGTCAGGGGGAGAAGGCTATGGCTACACCTTC. Protein product: CASSASGGEGYGYTF.

The chain couples TRBV7-6 to TRBJ2-7, with 10 bases lining up with TRBD1. Per the germline V gene, CDR1 is SGHVS and CDR2 is FNYEAQ. V trimming: 5 bases; J trimming: 3 bases; junction bases outside the gene matches: 10. The CDR3 loop spans 16 amino acids. Here the CDR3 reads CASSPLRTGGNYEQYF. CDR3 coding DNA: TGTGCCAGCAGCCCCCTCCGGACAGGGGGGAACTACGAGCAGTACTTC.

This clonotype was seen at least ten times. The V call is TRBV6-1, the J call TRBJ2-5, with 8 bases aligning to TRBD1. The length of the CDR3 is 15 residues. The ends lost 5 bases at V and 1 base at J; junction bases unmatched: 6. Germline V gives CDR1 MNHNS, CDR2 SASEGT. CDR3 sequence (DNA): TGTGCCAGCAGTCGCCGGACAGGGCGCCAAGAGACCCAGTACTTC. Amino acids: CASSRRTGRQETQYF.

This clonotype was seen a handful of times. The V gene is TRBV2, the J gene TRBJ2-2, with D perhaps matching TRBD1 (5 bases). V was cut by 6 bases and J by 1 base, with 6 bases left in between. In germline, CDR1 is SNHLY, CDR2 FYNNEI. The CDR3 totals 13 residues. As DNA, the CDR3 is TGTGCCAGCAGACAGGAGAACACCGGGGAGCTGTTTTTT. It is translated as CASRQENTGELFF.

In this sample, this clonotype turned up many times. This chain joins TRBV7-2 and TRBJ2-3; no clear D. This CDR3 spans 15 amino acids. V lost 1 base and J 2 bases, leaving 10 bases between the germline ends. Germline CDR1 and CDR2: SGHTA and FQGNSA. CDR3 sequence: CASSLVRTLTDTQYF. In DNA form, the CDR3 reads TGTGCCAGCAGCTTAGTGCGGACCCTCACAGATACGCAGTATTTT.

This clonotype was seen ten or more times. This chain links TRBV7-9 with TRBJ2-3, with 7 bases identical to TRBD1. Germline CDR1 SEHNR, CDR2 FQNEAQ (reference sequence). Trimming cost V 5 bases and J 2 bases; bases outside gene matches: 7. The CDR3 has 15 residues. CDR3 sequence: CASSPGQDFTDTQYF. The CDR3 DNA sequence: TGTGCCAGCAGCCCTGGACAGGATTTCACAGATACGCAGTATTTT.

This clonotype was recorded many times. The chain is built from TRBV28 and TRBJ2-7, with no clear D. The CDR3 totals 12 residues. The germline V and J ends were trimmed by 8 bases and 1 base, with 9 bases remaining between them. Germline CDR1 is MDHEN and CDR2 is SYDVKM. The DNA for the CDR3 is TGTGCCAGCCTGCAGAATTCCTACGAGCAGTACTTC. It encodes CASLQNSYEQYF.

This clonotype was observed at least ten times. V is TRBV7-9 and J is TRBJ2-1, with TRBD1 matching over 7 bases. Germline lookup yields CDR1 SEHNR and CDR2 FQNEAQ (reference sequence). V lost 5 bases and J lost 2; bases outside the gene matches: 6. CDR3 length equals 15 residues. The CDR3 DNA sequence: TGTGCCAGCAGCCCTCCGACAGGGCCCTACAATGAGCAGTTCTTC. Its protein is CASSPPTGPYNEQFF.

The rearrangement links TRBV29-1 to TRBJ2-3, with 10 bases aligning to TRBD2. The CDR3 covers 14 residues. Germline loops: CDR1 SQVTM, CDR2 ANQGSEA. After removal of 4 bases from V and 1 base from J, the junction contained 2 bases not matched to a gene. This CDR3 reads CSVAGLAGTDTQYF. The DNA for the CDR3 is TGCAGCGTTGCCGGACTAGCGGGCACAGATACGCAGTATTTT.

This clonotype was observed many times. The V and J genes are TRBV24-1 and TRBJ2-1; 8 positions match TRBD2. The J segment lost 8 bases and the V segment lost 9 bases, leaving 8 bases of the junction unmatched. The CDR3 extends over 13 amino acids. The germline CDR1 and CDR2 sequences are KGHDR and SFDVKD. CDR3 sequence reads: CATGTSLLDEQFF. As DNA, the CDR3 is TGTGCCACCGGGACTAGTCTCTTGGATGAGCAGTTCTTC.

The chain employs TRBV28 and TRBJ2-5; D is ambiguous. Trimming pared 3 bases from V and 7 bases from J, leaving 6 bases between. The CDR3 consists of 11 residues. Germline CDR1 and CDR2: MDHEN and SYDVKM. The CDR3 protein is CASSFGVTQYF. CDR3 in DNA: TGTGCCAGCAGTTTTGGGGTGACCCAGTACTTC.

In this sample, this clonotype turned up a few times. The gene calls are TRBV4-3 and TRBJ2-3; D perhaps matches TRBD1 (5 bases). Trimming removed 0 bases at V and 0 bases at J, with 7 bases between. The CDR3 contains 15 residues. Germline V gene lookup returns CDR1 LGHNA and CDR2 YSLEER. Here the CDR3 DNA reads TGCGCCAGCAGCCAAGAAGACAGCAGCACAGATACGCAGTATTTT. Its translation: CASSQEDSSTDTQYF.

This clonotype was seen a handful of times. The CDR3 region is CASSHRTGLTEKLFF. The CDR3 DNA reads as TGTGCCAGCAGCCATCGGACAGGACTTACTGAAAAACTGTTTTTT. This chain uses TRBV3-1 with TRBJ1-4; 7 positions match TRBD1. Germline CDR1 reads LGHDT; CDR2 reads YNNKEL (reference sequence). The CDR3 has 15 amino acids. The trim removed 3 bases at V and 7 bases at J, leaving 8 bases unmatched. Looking up the rest from reference TRBV3-1 and TRBJ1-4 gives the full variable domain: DTAVSQTPKYLVTQMGNDKSIKCEQNLGHDTMYWYKQDSKKFLKIMFSYNNKELIINETVPNRFSPKSPDKAHLNLHINSLELGDSAVYFCASSHRTGLTEKLFFGSGTQLSVL.

This clonotype was seen a few times. This CDR3 is CASSLGPFERQYNEQFF. In nucleotides, the CDR3 is TGTGCCAGCAGCTTAGGCCCCTTTGAGCGGCAGTACAATGAGCAGTTCTTC. This rearrangement joins TRBV13 to TRBJ2-1; a possible D gene is TRBD2 (5 bases). The germline gives CDR1 PRHDT, CDR2 FYEKMQ (reference sequence). The CDR3 extends over 17 amino acids. The V gene lost 0 bases and the J gene lost 4 bases, with 16 bases spanning the gap.

On this clonotype: The conserved final phenylalanine or tryptophan is absent from the CDR3, which likely points to a read error. The gene calls are TRBV18 and TRBJ2-3; D is ambiguous. V lost 0 bases, J lost 0 bases, and 10 bases lay in between. Germline V gene sequence: CDR1 KGHSH, CDR2 LQKENI. The CDR3 length is 16 residues. CDR3 sequence: CASSPPTVSSTDTQYY. CDR3 DNA sequence: TGTGCCAGCTCACCACCTACAGTTTCTAGCACAGATACGCAGTATTAT.

This clonotype was detected a few times. CDR3 in DNA: TGTGCCAGCCGTCCCGGGACAGGGATAGCCTACGAGCAGTACTTC. Amino acid sequence: CASRPGTGIAYEQYF. The J gene is TRBJ2-7, the V gene TRBV6-1, with TRBD1 matching over 9 bases. The germline gives CDR1 MNHNS, CDR2 SASEGT. V dropped 8 bases and J dropped 2; count of bases not matched to a gene: 10. The CDR3 has 15 amino acids.

A remark on this clonotype: This clone may be a read error of a much larger clone one base away. The chain links TRBV9 to TRBJ2-7; possibly TRBD2 for D (5 bases). CDR1 is SGDLS and CDR2 is YYNGEE in the germline V gene. The CDR3 sequence is 14 residues long. In DNA, the CDR3 is TGTGCCAGCAGCTCTAGCCAGGTGCCCTACGAGCAGAACTTC. It yields the protein CASSSSQVPYEQNF.

The V call is TRBV11-2, the J call TRBJ2-3, with 7 bases lining up with TRBD2. The V segment lost 1 base and the J segment 2 bases; nucleotides outside the gene matches: 6. The CDR3 has 16 residues. From germline, CDR1 is SGHAT and CDR2 FQNNGV. The CDR3 sequence: CASSLAPSGSTDTQYF. In DNA form, the CDR3 reads TGTGCCAGCAGCTTAGCCCCTAGCGGATCCACAGATACGCAGTATTTT. Combining the CDR3 with reference TRBV11-2 and TRBJ2-3 gives the whole variable domain EAGVAQSPRYKIIEKRQSVAFWCNPISGHATLYWYQQILGQGPKLLIQFQNNGVVDDSQLPKDRFSAERLKGVDSTLKIQPAKLEDSAVYLCASSLAPSGSTDTQYFGPGTRLTVL.